The 16 T cell receptor beta chains below come from one sample, sequenced in a study of T cell repertoires in ileal Crohn's disease. Clones were sequenced by immunoSEQ multiplex PCR, and TCRdb holds only the in-frame ones, with some missing. This table holds under 8,500 clones, under 85% found once. Sequencing was carried out using ileal tissue. All receptors come from an adult with Crohn's disease.

The chain links TRBV7-4 to TRBJ2-1; 9 positions match TRBD2. Germline loops: CDR1 SGHVT, CDR2 SQSDAQ. The CDR3 has 17 residues. Trimming cost V 7 bases and J 5 bases; bases outside gene matches: 15. CDR3 sequence: CASTPGSGGLIHNEQFF. The DNA for the CDR3 is TGTGCCAGCACCCCAGGGAGCGGGGGGCTGATACACAATGAGCAGTTCTTC.

J is TRBJ2-5 and V is TRBV28, with D possibly matching TRBD2 (6 bases). This CDR3 comprises 14 residues. With 7 bases removed from V and 1 base from J, the gap between germline ends came to 13 bases. The germline CDR1 and CDR2 sequences are MDHEN and SYDVKM. DNA for the CDR3: TGTGCCAGCAATGCCGGGGGATCCCAAGAGACCCAGTACTTC. It yields the protein CASNAGGSQETQYF.

The chain joins TRBV5-1 to TRBJ2-2; no clear D gene. Germline V gene data show CDR1 as SGHRS and CDR2 as YFSETQ. Trimming pared 5 bases from V and 5 bases from J, leaving 13 bases between. This CDR3 is 14 amino acids long. CDR3 amino acids: CASRKETDTGELFF. CDR3 in DNA: TGCGCCAGCAGAAAAGAGACTGATACCGGGGAGCTGTTTTTT.

Sample share makes this clone medium-sized. The rearrangement uses TRBV7-9 and TRBJ2-5; 7 bases align to TRBD2. V dropped 5 bases and J dropped 2; count of bases not matched to a gene: 5. Germline V CDR1 and CDR2: SEHNR, FQNEAQ (reference sequence). The CDR3 is made up of 14 amino acids. Here the CDR3 reads CASSHTGRQETQYF. The CDR3 bases are TGTGCCAGCAGCCACACCGGGAGGCAAGAGACCCAGTACTTC.

The count of this clone is one. The chain recombines TRBV6-4 with TRBJ2-3, with D tentatively TRBD2 (7 bases). Germline assignment: CDR1 MRHNA and CDR2 SNTAGT. CDR3 length equals 15 residues. V was clipped by 0 bases and J by 2 bases, with 9 bases between them. The CDR3 bases are TGTGCCAGCAGTGACTCGGGGGGGGCCACAGATACGCAGTATTTT. It encodes CASSDSGGATDTQYF.

V is TRBV9 and J is TRBJ2-2; TRBD1 matches at 9 bases. The V gene end was trimmed by 2 bases and the J gene end by 2 bases; junction bases not matched to a gene: 7. Germline V gene sequence: CDR1 SGDLS, CDR2 YYNGEE. The CDR3 consists of 17 residues. This CDR3 reads CASSVGQGLFNTGELFF. As DNA, the CDR3 is TGTGCCAGCAGCGTGGGACAGGGCCTTTTTAACACCGGGGAGCTGTTTTTT.

This chain connects TRBV7-2 to TRBJ1-2; tentative D call: TRBD1 (5 bases). Trimming shortened V by 5 bases and J by 5 bases, and 15 bases separated the two germline ends. This CDR3 is 14 amino acids long. The germline gives CDR1 SGHTA, CDR2 FQGNSA. The CDR3 region has the DNA TGTGCCAGCAGCCCGCCGGGACTGAAGTATGGCTACACCTTC. Its protein product is CASSPPGLKYGYTF.

The chain couples TRBV5-4 to TRBJ2-3, with 11 bases lining up with TRBD2. The CDR3 contains 14 residues. V lost 3 bases to trimming and J lost 5 bases; unmatched junction nucleotides: 2. Looked up from germline, CDR1 is SGHNT and CDR2 is YYREEE (reference sequence). The CDR3: CASSYSGGEDTQYF. Written as DNA, the CDR3 is TGTGCCAGCAGCTATAGCGGGGGGGAAGATACGCAGTATTTT.

The sample holds one count of this clone. This rearrangement joins TRBV5-4 to TRBJ1-2; possible D gene TRBD1, 6 bases. CDR3 length equals 11 residues. Germline CDR1 reads SGHNT; CDR2 reads YYREEE (reference sequence). Trimming cost V 4 bases and J 5 bases, with 6 bases left between them. The CDR3 protein is CASSGTYGYTF. The CDR3 DNA reads TGTGCCAGCAGCGGGACATATGGCTACACCTTC.

In this sample, this clone turned up a few times. This chain connects TRBV11-2 to TRBJ1-6, with 7 bases lining up with TRBD1. Germline values: CDR1 SGHAT, CDR2 FQNNGV. This CDR3 is 11 amino acids long. The ends lost 4 bases at V and 18 bases at J; junction bases unmatched: 6. CDR3 sequence: CASSSGQLNHF. In DNA, the CDR3 is TGTGCCAGCAGCTCGGGACAGCTTAACCACTTT.

This rearrangement joins TRBV7-8 to TRBJ1-2; 7 nucleotides line up with TRBD1. CDR1 is SGHVS and CDR2 is FQNEAQ in the germline V gene. The CDR3 extends over 16 amino acids. V shed 1 base and J 4 bases; nucleotides not matched to a gene: 9. CDR3 coding DNA: TGTGCCAGCAGCTTAGGACGACAGGGCAGGGGCTATGGCTACACCTTC. It encodes CASSLGRQGRGYGYTF.

The CDR3 sequence: CASRGRTAPFEQYF. In DNA, the CDR3 is TGCGCCAGCAGAGGAAGGACAGCCCCCTTCGAGCAGTACTTC. The chain employs TRBV5-1 and TRBJ2-7; tentatively, D is TRBD1 (6 bases). Germline assignment: CDR1 SGHRS and CDR2 YFSETQ. The CDR3 covers 14 residues. V was clipped by 5 bases and J by 6 bases, with 18 bases between them.

V is TRBV6-5 and J is TRBJ1-2; weak D call: TRBD1 (6 bases). The CDR3 covers 13 residues. Germline V gives CDR1 MNHEY, CDR2 SVGAGI. Trimming left V 6 bases short and J 8 bases short, with 16 bases between. This CDR3 reads CASRQNRVGGYTF. The CDR3 coding sequence is TGTGCCAGCAGACAAAACAGGGTGGGAGGCTACACCTTC.

This chain uses TRBV19 with TRBJ1-2, with 8 positions matching TRBD1. The CDR3 consists of 14 residues. V lost 6 bases to trimming and J lost 11 bases; unmatched junction nucleotides: 14. Germline CDR1 reads LNHDA; CDR2 reads SQIVND (reference sequence). This CDR3 is CASRTSGQGKSYTF. DNA for the CDR3: TGTGCCAGTAGGACCAGTGGACAGGGTAAAAGTTACACCTTC.

The chain carries TRBV29-1 and TRBJ2-7, with D tentatively TRBD1 (6 bases). V was clipped by 7 bases and J by 6 bases, with 19 bases between them. This CDR3 spans 13 amino acids. Per the germline V gene, CDR1 is SQVTM and CDR2 is ANQGSEA. The CDR3 loop reads CSAQGSEGSEQYF. CDR3 in DNA: TGCAGCGCTCAGGGGTCGGAAGGCAGCGAGCAGTACTTC.

This chain links TRBV5-1 with TRBJ2-1, with unresolved D. CDR3 length: 16 amino acids. Per the germline V gene, CDR1 is SGHRS and CDR2 is YFSETQ. Trimming cost V 0 bases and J 10 bases, with 20 bases left between them. CDR3 nucleotide sequence: TGCGCCAGCAGCTTGGCGGGTTTAGCTGGGTATGGCGAGCAGTTCTTC. Residues: CASSLAGLAGYGEQFF.